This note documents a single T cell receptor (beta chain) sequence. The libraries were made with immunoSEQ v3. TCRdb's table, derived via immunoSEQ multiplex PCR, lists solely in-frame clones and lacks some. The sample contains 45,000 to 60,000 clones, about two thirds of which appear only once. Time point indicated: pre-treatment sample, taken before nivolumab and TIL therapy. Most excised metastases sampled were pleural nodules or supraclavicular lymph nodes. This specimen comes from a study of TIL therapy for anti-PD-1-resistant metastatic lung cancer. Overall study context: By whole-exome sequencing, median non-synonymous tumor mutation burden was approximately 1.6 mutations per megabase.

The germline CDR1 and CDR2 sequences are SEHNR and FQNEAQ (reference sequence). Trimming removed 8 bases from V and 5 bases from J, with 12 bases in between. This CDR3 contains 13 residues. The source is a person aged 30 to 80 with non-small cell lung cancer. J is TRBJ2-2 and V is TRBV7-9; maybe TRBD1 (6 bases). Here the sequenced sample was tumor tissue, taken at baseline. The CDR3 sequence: CASGRTGTGELFF. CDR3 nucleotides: TGTGCCAGCGGACGAACAGGGACCGGGGAGCTGTTTTTT.